This passage covers 31 T cell receptor beta chains from one sample sequenced in a study of immune heterogeneity within non-small cell lung tumors. Multiplex PCR with 32 V and 13 J primers amplified TCR beta CDR3. TCRdb processed the multiplex PCR reads anew with MiXCR; each CDR3 protein has one entry. Counted here are about 21,000 distinct CDR3 sequences, more than 25% occurring once; the ten biggest clones make up about 4.5%. Bulk tumor gDNA, 550 to 600 ng per sample, served as the TCR template. From each primary tumor, several far-apart biopsies were obtained during surgery. Curative surgery was undertaken by patients, who had untreated, newly diagnosed non-small cell lung cancer. The sequencing input was lung tumor tissue. Receptors were obtained from a man aged 35 to 55 with non-small cell lung cancer.

The chain uses TRBV11-3 and TRBJ2-5; perhaps TRBD1 as D (6 bases). V was shortened by 5 bases and J by 9 bases, with 19 bases between the two germline ends. CDR3 length equals 14 residues. In germline, CDR1 is SGHNT, CDR2 YENEEA. The CDR3 protein is CASSRLGAGESQYF. The CDR3 DNA follows: TGTGCCAGCAGCCGACTGGGGGCAGGGGAGTCCCAGTACTTC.

This clonotype was seen many times. J is TRBJ1-2 and V is TRBV30; D gene uncertain. The CDR3 loop spans 12 amino acids. The germline CDR1 and CDR2 sequences are GTSNPN and SVGIG (reference sequence). Trimming pared 3 bases from V and 4 bases from J, leaving 9 bases between. CDR3 sequence (DNA): TGTGCCTGGAGCGTTGGGGTCTATGGCTACACCTTC. This gives the protein CAWSVGVYGYTF.

This clonotype was seen only a few times. The chain joins TRBV19 to TRBJ1-1; D gene unclear. This CDR3 is built from 14 residues. CDR1 LNHDA and CDR2 SQIVND come from the germline V gene (reference sequence). The V end lost 7 bases, the J end lost 4 bases, and 16 bases lay between the germline ends. For the CDR3, the DNA is TGTGCCAGTACCCCCGTCCCGGGAGGCACTGAAGCTTTCTTT. Translating it yields CASTPVPGGTEAFF.

V usage is TRBV14 and J usage is TRBJ1-1; tentatively, D is TRBD1 (5 bases). V lost 2 bases to trimming and J lost 4 bases, with 8 bases between them. Looked up from germline, CDR1 is SGHDN and CDR2 is FVKESK. The CDR3 is 13 amino acids. Here the CDR3 reads CASSQQGGTEAFF. In DNA form, the CDR3 reads TGTGCCAGCAGCCAACAGGGTGGCACTGAAGCTTTCTTT. Looking up the rest from reference TRBV14 and TRBJ1-1 gives the full variable domain: EAGVTQFPSHSVIEKGQTVTLRCDPISGHDNLYWYRRVMGKEIKFLLHFVKESKQDESGMPNNRFLAERTGGTYSTLKVQPAELEDSGVYFCASSQQGGTEAFFGQGTRLTVV.

The chain uses TRBV7-6 and TRBJ2-1, with a possible D match to TRBD2 (5 bases). With 5 bases removed from V and 8 bases from J, the gap between germline ends came to 16 bases. This CDR3 contains 14 residues. Germline-derived CDR1 and CDR2 are SGHVS and FNYEAQ. CDR3 in amino acids: CASSRDGVRDEQFF. The CDR3, as DNA: TGTGCCAGCAGCCGAGACGGGGTCCGCGATGAGCAGTTCTTC.

The chain links TRBV7-3 to TRBJ2-1, with 13 bases identical to TRBD2. The length of the CDR3 is 16 residues. The germline gives CDR1 SGHTA, CDR2 FQGTGA. J lost 5 bases, V lost 3 bases, and 4 bases had no gene match. CDR3 nucleotides: TGTGCCAGCAGCTTCCAGGGACTAGCGGGGAACAATGAGCAGTTCTTC. It is translated as CASSFQGLAGNNEQFF.

This clonotype was seen a handful of times. The chain carries TRBV30 and TRBJ1-1; a possible D gene is TRBD1 (5 bases). CDR3 length: 15 amino acids. Germline-derived CDR1 and CDR2 are GTSNPN and SVGIG (reference sequence). Trimming left V 4 bases short and J 2 bases short, with 17 bases between. This CDR3 is CAWINWGTANTEAFF. The CDR3 nucleotides read TGTGCCTGGATAAATTGGGGGACGGCTAACACTGAAGCTTTCTTT.

Concerning this clonotype: Since a much larger clone is just one base distant, this may be a read error. This chain connects TRBV3-1 to TRBJ1-4; 10 nucleotides align to TRBD1. Germline V CDR1 and CDR2: LGHDT, YNNKEL (reference sequence). This CDR3 region has 15 residues. Trimming cost V 4 bases and J 6 bases; bases outside gene matches: 5. This CDR3 reads CASSLGQGTYEKLFF. Here the CDR3 DNA reads TGTGCCAGCAGCCTGGGACAGGGGACATATGAAAAACTGTTTTTT.

Turning to this clonotype: A much larger clone differs from this one at a single base, so this may be a read error. The DNA for the CDR3 is TGTGCCAGAAGAGAACTAGCGGGAGGATGGGAGCAGTTCTTC. This translates into CARRELAGGWEQFF. This sequence joins TRBV7-6 and TRBJ2-1, with 12 bases that match TRBD2. This CDR3 contains 14 residues. With 9 bases clipped from V and 10 bases from J, the junction kept 10 bases outside the gene matches. The germline gives CDR1 SGHVS, CDR2 FNYEAQ.

This clonotype has only one observation. A much more abundant neighbour one base away suggests this may be a read error. V gene TRBV6-1 combines with J gene TRBJ1-6; D perhaps matches TRBD1 (6 bases). The germline V and J ends were trimmed by 5 bases and 7 bases, with 12 bases remaining between them. The CDR3 spans 14 residues. The germline CDR1 and CDR2 sequences are MNHNS and SASEGT. The CDR3: CASSRTDWNSPLHF. For the CDR3, the DNA is TGTGCCAGCAGTAGGACAGATTGGAATTCACCCCTCCACTTT.

With respect to this clonotype: No conserved phenylalanine or tryptophan is present at the end of the CDR3, so a read error is the likely explanation. No DNA is shown, since the ends of the CDR3 on it are uncertain; the CDR3 is the one TCRdb lists. V is TRBV28 and J is TRBJ2-1; the D call in the table, TRBD1, was not verified against the DNA. The germline gives CDR1 MDHEN, CDR2 SYDVKM. The CDR3 extends over 12 residues, inclusive of both ends. The CDR3 loop reads CASTGMLGPLFL.

This clonotype was seen repeatedly, ten times or more. The rearrangement uses TRBV12-3 or TRBV12-4 and TRBJ1-5; tentative D call: TRBD1 (6 bases). This CDR3 has 15 amino acids. Trimming took 6 bases from V and 2 from J, leaving 14 bases between them. CDR3 DNA sequence: TGTGCCAGCAGCGAGGGGGAGGGGGGCAATCAGCCCCAGCATTTT. Amino acid sequence: CASSEGEGGNQPQHF.

Concerning this clonotype itself: One junction end disagrees with the germline gene, perhaps due to a read error. CDR3: CASSTGWGSYNSPIHF. The CDR3, as DNA: TGTGCCAGCAGCACAGGGTGGGGATCCTATAATTCACCCATCCACTTT. The rearrangement joins TRBV5-6 to TRBJ1-6; possible D gene TRBD1, 6 bases. Germline V gene sequence: CDR1 SGHDT, CDR2 YYEEEE. This CDR3 is built from 16 residues. The complete variable domain, with remaining parts taken from reference TRBV5-6 and TRBJ1-6, reads DAGVTQSPTHLIKTRGQQVTLRCSPKSGHDTVSWYQQALGQGPQFIFQYYEEEERQRGNFPDRFSGHQFPNYSSELNVNALLLGDSALYLCASSTGWGSYNSPIHFGNGTRLTVT.

The V call is TRBV9, the J call TRBJ2-1, with 9 bases identical to TRBD2. Germline values: CDR1 SGDLS, CDR2 YYNGEE. V lost 3 bases and J lost 3; bases outside the gene matches: 7. The CDR3 spans 16 residues. The CDR3 DNA is TGTGCCAGCAGCGGTTTAGCGGGAGTACTCTACAATGAGCAGTTCTTC. Encoded protein: CASSGLAGVLYNEQFF.

This clonotype was counted a few times. The rearrangement joins TRBV13 to TRBJ2-1; TRBD2 aligns across 11 bases. Unmatched junction bases numbered 8, after V lost 5 bases and J lost 5 bases. Looked up from germline, CDR1 is PRHDT and CDR2 is FYEKMQ (reference sequence). The CDR3 loop spans 16 amino acids. The CDR3 bases are TGTGCCAGCAGCCCTACCGGGACTAGCGGAAACAATGAGCAGTTCTTC. Translated: CASSPTGTSGNNEQFF.

This clonotype was observed at least ten times. The DNA of the CDR3 is TGTGCCAGCAGCAAACAGGGTGACTACACCTTC. It encodes CASSKQGDYTF. V is TRBV9 and J is TRBJ1-2, with D maybe TRBD1 (6 bases). V lost 4 bases and J lost 10, with 11 bases in between. The CDR3 totals 11 residues. CDR1 and CDR2 from the germline V gene are SGDLS and YYNGEE.

Comments on this clonotype: Since a much larger clone is just one base distant, this may be a read error. V usage is TRBV6-1 and J usage is TRBJ2-1; D possibly matches TRBD1 or TRBD2 (5 bases each). The CDR3 totals 14 residues. Germline V gene data show CDR1 as MNHNS and CDR2 as SASEGT. Here the CDR3 DNA reads TGTGCCAGCAGTGATTTCAGGGACCACAATGAGCTGTTCTTC. Protein: CASSDFRDHNELFF.

In the case of this clonotype: Since a much larger clone is just one base distant, this may be a read error. Likely a read error: the CDR3 ends without its conserved phenylalanine or tryptophan. The genes are TRBV20-1 and TRBJ2-1; D remains ambiguous. The CDR3 contains 12 residues. Trimming took off 3 bases at V and 3 bases at J, with 6 bases between the two ends. The germline CDR1 and CDR2 sequences are DFQATT and SNEGSKA (reference sequence). The CDR3, as DNA: TGCAGTGCTAGCTCCGTCTACAATGAGCAGTTCTCC. Protein sequence: CSASSVYNEQFS.

The CDR3 sequence is CASSRDRGGGTEAFF. CDR3 sequence (DNA): TGTGCCAGCAGCAGGGACAGGGGTGGGGGCACTGAAGCTTTCTTT. The chain is built from TRBV2 and TRBJ1-1; 10 nucleotides line up with TRBD1. Germline V gene lookup returns CDR1 SNHLY and CDR2 FYNNEI. J was trimmed by 4 bases and V by 6 bases; bases with no gene match: 8. This CDR3 comprises 15 residues.

The chain carries TRBV6-2 or TRBV6-3 and TRBJ1-5; TRBD1 might be the D (5 bases). CDR1 is MNHEY and CDR2 is SVGEGT in the germline V gene. This CDR3 spans 14 amino acids. The V end was cut by 6 bases, the J end by 7 bases, with 16 bases between. The CDR3 is CASSVRGHGQPQHF. CDR3 in DNA: TGTGCCAGCAGCGTGAGGGGTCACGGCCAGCCCCAGCATTTT.

This chain joins TRBV6-1 and TRBJ1-2; no firm D call. Trimming took 7 bases from V and 4 from J, leaving 13 bases between them. The CDR3 runs to 13 residues. The V gene's germline CDR1 is MNHNS and CDR2 SASEGT. The CDR3 sequence: CASKVGTRYGYTF. CDR3 nucleotide sequence: TGTGCCAGCAAGGTTGGAACTCGCTATGGCTACACCTTC.

On this clonotype itself: At one boundary the junction diverges from the germline segment, which might be a read error. The rearrangement links TRBV28 to TRBJ2-4, with 8 nucleotides matching TRBD2. Germline V lookup: CDR1 MDHEN, CDR2 SYDVKM. The CDR3 spans 16 residues. The CDR3 DNA follows: TGTGCCAGCAGTTCACCAAGCGGACTAGCCGAAAACATTCAGTACTTC. This encodes CASSSPSGLAENIQYF.

This chain joins TRBV7-9 and TRBJ1-2; D perhaps matches TRBD1 (5 bases). Trimming stripped 4 bases from V and 8 bases from J, with 8 bases between. The CDR3 spans 11 residues. The V gene's germline CDR1 is SEHNR and CDR2 FQNEAQ (reference sequence). The CDR3 sequence: CASSSRDGYTF. CDR3 sequence (DNA): TGTGCCAGCAGCTCCAGGGACGGCTACACCTTC.

Notes on this clonotype: A much more abundant neighbour one base away suggests this may be a read error. It is likely a read error, because the conserved phenylalanine at the end of the CDR3 is missing. This rearrangement joins TRBV19 to TRBJ2-7; D possibly uses TRBD1 or TRBD2 (5 bases each). With 7 bases removed from V and 0 bases from J, the gap between germline ends came to 16 bases. CDR3 length equals 15 residues. Germline CDR1 LNHDA, CDR2 SQIVND (reference sequence). CDR3 loop: CASTHGTGASYEQYL. CDR3 coding DNA: TGTGCCAGTACTCACGGGACGGGCGCCTCCTACGAGCAGTACCTC.

This clonotype was observed a handful of times. This chain links TRBV7-2 with TRBJ2-5, with D unclear. The CDR3 consists of 11 residues. Germline CDR1 reads SGHTA; CDR2 reads FQGNSA. Trimming cost V 3 bases and J 13 bases, with 12 bases left between them. CDR3 in DNA: TGTGCCAGCAGCTTTAGTAGGGATCGGTACTTC. Amino acid sequence: CASSFSRDRYF. Variable domain in full (rest from reference TRBV7-2 and TRBJ2-5): GAGVSQSPSNKVTEKGKDVELRCDPISGHTALYWYRQSLGQGLEFLIYFQGNSAPDKSGLPSDRFSAERTGGSVSTLTIQRTQQEDSAVYLCASSFSRDRYFGPGTRLLVL.

The chain employs TRBV24-1 and TRBJ2-5, with D possibly TRBD1 on 6 matching bases. This CDR3 region has 17 residues. V lost 0 bases and J lost 4, with 17 bases in between. CDR1 KGHDR and CDR2 SFDVKD come from the germline V gene. The CDR3 here is CATSDLQRVQGPETQYF. CDR3 DNA sequence: TGTGCCACCAGTGATTTGCAGAGGGTACAGGGACCAGAGACCCAGTACTTC.

The rearrangement uses TRBV5-4 and TRBJ2-7; possible D gene TRBD1, 6 bases. Germline CDR1 is SGHNT and CDR2 is YYREEE (reference sequence). The V and J ends lost 2 bases and 5 bases respectively, with 11 bases between them. The CDR3 loop spans 13 amino acids. The CDR3 protein is CASSLQGIHEQYF. The CDR3 DNA reads as TGTGCCAGCAGCTTACAGGGTATCCACGAGCAGTACTTC.

This clonotype was detected once. Just one base apart from a much larger clone, this may be a read error. This rearrangement joins TRBV30 to TRBJ2-7; the D is unclear. Trimming took off 3 bases at V and 3 bases at J, with 12 bases between the two ends. Germline V gene lookup returns CDR1 GTSNPN and CDR2 SVGIG (reference sequence). The CDR3 is 13 amino acids. The CDR3 here is CAWRTLTNYEQYF. CDR3 in DNA: TGTGCCTGGAGGACCCTAACTAACTACGAGCAGTACTTC.

This clonotype was detected only once. The V and J genes are TRBV5-1 and TRBJ2-7; D is ambiguous. V lost 5 bases, J lost 1 base, and 13 bases lay in between. The CDR3 spans 14 residues. The V gene's germline CDR1 is SGHRS and CDR2 YFSETQ. CDR3 bases: TGCGCCAGCAGACCCGGTCCTTCTTCCTACGAGCAGTACTTC. This gives the protein CASRPGPSSYEQYF. The full variable domain, its missing parts supplied by reference TRBV5-1 and TRBJ2-7, is KAGVTQTPRYLIKTRGQQVTLSCSPISGHRSVSWYQQTPGQGLQFLFEYFSETQRNKGNFPGRFSGRQFSNSRSEMNVSTLELGDSALYLCASRPGPSSYEQYFGPGTRLTVT.

This clonotype was detected ten times or more. Germline and junction disagree at one end, which may indicate a read error. The DNA for the CDR3 is TGTGCCAGCAGTTCAGGGGGCTCCCACGAGCAGTACTTC. It is translated as CASSSGGSHEQYF. J is TRBJ2-7 and V is TRBV28, with 8 nucleotides matching TRBD1. Germline V lookup: CDR1 MDHEN, CDR2 SYDVKM. The CDR3 is made up of 13 amino acids.

This chain joins TRBV20-1 and TRBJ1-1; tentatively, D is TRBD1 (5 bases). V lost 6 bases and J lost 0, with 5 bases in between. CDR1 DFQATT and CDR2 SNEGSKA come from the germline V gene (reference sequence). This CDR3 is 11 amino acids long. Here the CDR3 DNA reads TGCAGTGCGGGGCTGAACACTGAAGCTTTCTTT. Its protein is CSAGLNTEAFF.